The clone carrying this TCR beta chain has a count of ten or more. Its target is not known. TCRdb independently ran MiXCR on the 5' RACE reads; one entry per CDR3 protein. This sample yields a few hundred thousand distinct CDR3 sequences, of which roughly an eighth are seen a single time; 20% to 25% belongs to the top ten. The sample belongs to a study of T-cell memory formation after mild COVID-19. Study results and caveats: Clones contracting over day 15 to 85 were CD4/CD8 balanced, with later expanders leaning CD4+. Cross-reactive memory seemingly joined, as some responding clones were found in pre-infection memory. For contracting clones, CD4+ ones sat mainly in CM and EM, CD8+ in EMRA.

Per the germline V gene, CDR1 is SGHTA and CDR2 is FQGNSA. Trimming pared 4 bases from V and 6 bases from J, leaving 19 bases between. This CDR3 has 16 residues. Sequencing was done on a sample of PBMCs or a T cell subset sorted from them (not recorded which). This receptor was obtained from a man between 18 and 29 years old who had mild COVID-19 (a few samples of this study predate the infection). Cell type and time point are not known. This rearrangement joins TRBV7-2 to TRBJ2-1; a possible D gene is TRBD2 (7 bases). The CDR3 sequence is CASSWEGVVTINEQFF. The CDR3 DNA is TGTGCCAGCAGCTGGGAGGGGGTCGTCACAATCAATGAGCAGTTCTTC.